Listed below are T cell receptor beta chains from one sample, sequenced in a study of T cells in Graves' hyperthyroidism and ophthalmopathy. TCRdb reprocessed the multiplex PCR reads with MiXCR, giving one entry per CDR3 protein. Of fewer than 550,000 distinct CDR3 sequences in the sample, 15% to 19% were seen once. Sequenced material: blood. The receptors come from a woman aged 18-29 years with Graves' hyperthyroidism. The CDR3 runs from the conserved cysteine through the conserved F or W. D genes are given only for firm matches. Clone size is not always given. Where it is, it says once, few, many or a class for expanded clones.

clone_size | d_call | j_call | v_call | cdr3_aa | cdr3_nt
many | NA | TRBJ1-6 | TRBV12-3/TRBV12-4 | CASSTGTGNSPLHF | TGTGCCAGCAGCACCGGGACGGGGAATTCACCCCTCCACTTT
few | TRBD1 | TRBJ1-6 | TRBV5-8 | CASRPAGQLYNSPLHF | TGTGCCAGCAGGCCCGCGGGACAGCTGTATAATTCACCCCTCCACTTT
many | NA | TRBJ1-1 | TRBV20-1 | CSASPLTGTNTEAFF | TGCAGTGCTAGCCCCTTGACAGGCACGAACACTGAAGCTTTCTTT
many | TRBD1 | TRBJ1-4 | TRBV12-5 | CASGLTGGGRNEKLFF | TGTGCTAGTGGTTTGACAGGGGGCGGAAGGAATGAAAAACTGTTTTTT
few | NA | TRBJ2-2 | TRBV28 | CASSPGGQAGRGELFF | TGTGCCAGCAGTCCGGGGGGCCAGGCAGGGCGCGGGGAGCTGTTTTTT
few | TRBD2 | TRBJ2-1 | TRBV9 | CASSVGAGIPPSYNEQFF | TGTGCCAGCAGCGTAGGAGCGGGGATTCCCCCCTCCTACAATGAGCAGTTCTTC
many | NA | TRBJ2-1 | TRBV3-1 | CASSQEELYNEQFF | TGTGCCAGCAGCCAAGAGGAACTATACAATGAGCAGTTCTTC
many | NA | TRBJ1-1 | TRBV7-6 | CASSLERRAGHTEAFF | TGTGCCAGCAGCTTAGAGCGGAGGGCAGGACACACTGAAGCTTTCTTT
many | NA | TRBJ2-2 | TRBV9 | CASSVAGETGELFF | TGTGCCAGCAGCGTAGCTGGGGAAACCGGGGAGCTGTTTTTT
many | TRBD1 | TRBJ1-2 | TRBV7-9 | CASRSGTGEYGYTF | TGTGCCAGCAGAAGCGGGACAGGGGAATATGGCTACACCTTC
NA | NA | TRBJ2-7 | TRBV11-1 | CASRGRWSYEQYF | TGTGCCAGCAGAGGAAGATGGTCCTACGAGCAGTACTTC
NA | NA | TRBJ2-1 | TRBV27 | CASSPRDAAYNEQFF | TGTGCCAGCAGTCCCCGGGACGCCGCTTACAATGAGCAGTTCTTC
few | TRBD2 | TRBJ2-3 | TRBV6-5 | CASSYASGVNTDTQYF | TGTGCCAGCAGTTACGCTAGCGGGGTGAACACAGATACGCAGTATTTT
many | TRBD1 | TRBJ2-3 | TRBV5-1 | CASSGTGPDTQYF | TGCGCCAGCAGCGGGACAGGGCCAGATACGCAGTATTTT
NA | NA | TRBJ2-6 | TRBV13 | CASKRVGGANVLTF | TGTGCCAGCAAGAGGGTGGGTGGGGCCAACGTCCTGACTTTC
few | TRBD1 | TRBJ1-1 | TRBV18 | CASSEQGLEAFF | TGTGCCAGCTCAGAACAGGGGTTGGAAGCTTTCTTT
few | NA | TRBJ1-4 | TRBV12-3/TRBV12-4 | CASSFILGEKLFF | TGTGCCAGCAGTTTTATACTCGGAGAAAAACTGTTTTTT
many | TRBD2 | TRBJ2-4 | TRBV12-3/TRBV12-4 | CASTAGPKNIQYF | TGTGCCAGCACAGCGGGGCCCAAAAACATTCAGTACTTC
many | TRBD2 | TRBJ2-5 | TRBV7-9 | CASSLSGRAGETQYF | TGTGCCAGCAGCTTAAGCGGGAGGGCCGGGGAGACCCAGTACTTC
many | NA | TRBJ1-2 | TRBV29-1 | CSVNSGVNYGYTF | TGCAGCGTGAATTCAGGGGTTAACTATGGCTACACCTTC
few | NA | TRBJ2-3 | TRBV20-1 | CSARDGAEGTDTQYF | TGCAGTGCTAGAGATGGGGCCGAAGGAACAGATACGCAGTATTTT
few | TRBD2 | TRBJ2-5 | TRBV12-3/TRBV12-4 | CASSLTPGRDPPYF | TGTGCCAGCAGTTTAACCCCCGGGAGGGATCCACCGTACTTC
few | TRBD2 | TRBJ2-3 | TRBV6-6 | CASSYSSPLGLAGEEKVTDTQYF | TGTGCCAGCAGTTACTCTTCCCCTTTGGGACTAGCGGGAGAGGAGAAAGTCACAGATACGCAGTATTTT
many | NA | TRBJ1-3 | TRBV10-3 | CAISESLWGASGNTIYF | TGTGCCATCAGTGAGTCTTTATGGGGCGCCTCTGGAAACACCATATATTTT
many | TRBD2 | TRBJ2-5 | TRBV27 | CASGPTSGGAQETQYF | TGTGCCAGCGGGCCAACTAGCGGGGGGGCTCAAGAGACCCAGTACTTC
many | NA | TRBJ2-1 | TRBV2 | CASSSTGTQFF | TGTGCCAGCAGTTCAACCGGGACCCAGTTCTTC
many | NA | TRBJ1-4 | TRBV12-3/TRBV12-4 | CASSSSDTMAGKLFF | TGTGCCAGCAGCTCCTCGGACACTATGGCGGGAAAACTGTTTTTT
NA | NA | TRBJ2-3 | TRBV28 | CASSFGGGRGDTQYF | TGTGCCAGCAGTTTTGGAGGGGGCCGAGGAGATACGCAGTATTTT
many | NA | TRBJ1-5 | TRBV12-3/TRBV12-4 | CASSLSGGRTQHF | TGTGCCAGCAGTTTAAGCGGGGGTAGGACCCAGCATTTT
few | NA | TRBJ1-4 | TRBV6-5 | CASSFSRLAGGLDEKLFF | TGTGCCAGCAGTTTCTCCCGACTAGCGGGGGGCTTAGATGAAAAACTGTTTTTT
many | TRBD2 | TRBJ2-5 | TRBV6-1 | CASNPSGGSHETQYF | TGTGCCAGCAATCCTAGCGGGGGTTCCCACGAGACCCAGTACTTC
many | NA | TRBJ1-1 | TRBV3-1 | CASSQDTGGEWNTEAFF | TGTGCCAGCAGCCAAGATACGGGGGGCGAGTGGAACACTGAAGCTTTCTTT
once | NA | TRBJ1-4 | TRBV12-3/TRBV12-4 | CASRRAYRDPGEKLFF | TGTGCCAGCAGGCGAGCCTACAGGGACCCGGGTGAAAAACTGTTTTTT
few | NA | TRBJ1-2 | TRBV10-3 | CAISESSGRRGSGYTF | TGTGCCATCAGTGAGTCTTCGGGTCGCAGGGGATCCGGCTACACCTTC
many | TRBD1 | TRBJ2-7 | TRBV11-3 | CASSADRVEQYF | TGTGCCAGCAGCGCGGACAGGGTCGAGCAGTACTTC
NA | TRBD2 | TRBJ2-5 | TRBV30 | CAGGETQYF | TGTGCGGGGGGGGAGACCCAGTACTTC
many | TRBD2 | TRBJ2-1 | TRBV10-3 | CAISESGRGGRNEQFF | TGTGCCATCAGTGAGTCGGGGCGGGGGGGCCGCAATGAGCAGTTCTTC
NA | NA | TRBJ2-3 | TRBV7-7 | CASSLGPRTDTQYF | TGTGCTAGCAGCTTAGGGCCGCGCACAGATACGCAGTATTTT
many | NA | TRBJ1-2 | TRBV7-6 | CASSLDVESNYGYTF | TGTGCCAGCAGCTTAGACGTGGAATCTAACTATGGCTACACCTTC
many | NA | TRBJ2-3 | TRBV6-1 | CASSEVGADTQYF | TGTGCCAGCAGTGAAGTCGGAGCTGATACGCAGTATTTT
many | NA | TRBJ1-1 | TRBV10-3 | CAIMGHLSGNTEAFF | TGTGCCATCATGGGGCATCTTTCGGGAAACACTGAAGCTTTCTTT
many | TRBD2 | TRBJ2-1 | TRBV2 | CASPASGGNNEQFF | TGTGCCAGCCCCGCTAGCGGGGGGAACAATGAGCAGTTCTTC
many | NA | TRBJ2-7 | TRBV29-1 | CSGGDEGYEQYF | TGCAGCGGGGGGGACGAAGGCTACGAGCAGTACTTC
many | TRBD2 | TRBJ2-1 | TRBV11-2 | CASSLLAGASYNEQFF | TGTGCCAGCAGCTTACTAGCGGGGGCCTCCTACAATGAGCAGTTCTTC